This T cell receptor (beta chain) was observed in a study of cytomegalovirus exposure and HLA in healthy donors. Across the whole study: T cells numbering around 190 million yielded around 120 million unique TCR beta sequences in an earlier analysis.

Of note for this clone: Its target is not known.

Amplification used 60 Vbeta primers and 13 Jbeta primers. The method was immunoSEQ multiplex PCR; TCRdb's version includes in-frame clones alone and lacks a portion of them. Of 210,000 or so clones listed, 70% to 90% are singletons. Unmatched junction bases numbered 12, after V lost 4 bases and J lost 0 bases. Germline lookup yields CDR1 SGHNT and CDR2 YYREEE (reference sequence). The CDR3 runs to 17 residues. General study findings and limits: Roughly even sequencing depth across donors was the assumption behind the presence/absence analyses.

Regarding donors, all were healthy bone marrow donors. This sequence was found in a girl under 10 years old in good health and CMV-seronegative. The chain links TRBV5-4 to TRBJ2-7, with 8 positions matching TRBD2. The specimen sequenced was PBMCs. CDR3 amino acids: CASSLRVGRELSYEQYF. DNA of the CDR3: TGTGCCAGCAGCCTAAGGGTCGGGAGGGAGCTCTCCTACGAGCAGTACTTC. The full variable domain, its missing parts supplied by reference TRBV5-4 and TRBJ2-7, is ETGVTQSPTHLIKTRGQQVTLRCSSQSGHNTVSWYQQALGQGPQFIFQYYREEENGRGNFPPRFSGLQFPNYSSELNVNALELDDSALYLCASSLRVGRELSYEQYFGPGTRLTVT.